A single sample gave rise to the 27 T cell receptor beta chains below, sequenced in a study of T cells in Graves' hyperthyroidism and ophthalmopathy. Researchers took RNA transcripts and amplified the TCR beta CDR3 regions from them. The study used the HTBI primer set for a first-round RT-PCR of the TCR CDR3. TCRdb processed the multiplex PCR reads anew with MiXCR; each CDR3 protein has one entry. This table holds hundreds of thousands of distinct CDR3 sequences, under 15% found once. What was sequenced was blood. These receptors were obtained from a woman between 18 and 29 years old with Graves' hyperthyroidism.

This clonotype was picked up many times. The chain joins TRBV7-9 to TRBJ2-5; TRBD1 matches at 10 bases. Germline CDR1 reads SEHNR; CDR2 reads FQNEAQ (reference sequence). The V and J ends lost 5 bases and 3 bases, in that order; junction bases with no gene match: 12. This CDR3 is built from 17 residues. CDR3 DNA: TGTGCCAGCAGCCTTAGAGTCCCGACAGGGGGCGAAGAGACCCAGTACTTC. This encodes CASSLRVPTGGEETQYF.

This clonotype was picked up many times. The chain has TRBV28 and TRBJ1-4, with TRBD1 matching over 7 bases. This CDR3 spans 16 amino acids. Looked up from germline, CDR1 is MDHEN and CDR2 is SYDVKM. V shed 3 bases, J shed 8 bases, and the junction held 12 bases outside the gene matches. The CDR3 loop reads CASSFRTYRGEEKLFF. The DNA of the CDR3 is TGTGCCAGCAGTTTTAGAACCTACAGGGGCGAGGAAAAACTGTTTTTT.

The chain employs TRBV5-1 and TRBJ2-3, with 7 positions matching TRBD2. The V gene end was trimmed by 2 bases and the J gene end by 4 bases; junction bases not matched to a gene: 7. Germline V gives CDR1 SGHRS, CDR2 YFSETQ. CDR3 length: 15 residues. CDR3 sequence (DNA): TGCGCCAGCAGCTTACAGCGGGATGGTTCAGATACGCAGTATTTT. It is translated as CASSLQRDGSDTQYF.

Worth noting for this clonotype: Being one base from a much bigger clone, this may be a read error. The rearrangement links TRBV20-1 to TRBJ2-7; D remains unclear. The closer fit of TRBJ2-1 to the DNA end suggests the J call may be wrong. This CDR3 spans 14 amino acids. The germline CDR1 and CDR2 sequences are DFQATT and SNEGSKA (reference sequence). CDR3 sequence: CSARVGIYSYEQFF. CDR3 coding DNA: TGCAGTGCTAGAGTGGGTATATACTCCTACGAGCAGTTCTTC.

This clonotype occurred many times. The V and J genes are TRBV3-1 and TRBJ2-2; 10 bases are a match to TRBD1. The CDR3 is 16 residues long. The J segment lost 7 bases and the V segment lost 4 bases, leaving 9 bases of the junction unmatched. Germline V lookup: CDR1 LGHDT, CDR2 YNNKEL (reference sequence). CDR3 loop: CASSRRQGAGDGELFF. The CDR3 nucleotides are TGTGCCAGCAGCCGCCGACAGGGGGCGGGCGACGGGGAGCTGTTTTTT.

In its sample, this clonotype was seen many times. The chain combines TRBV2 with TRBJ2-1, with D maybe TRBD1 (6 bases). The ends were cut back, 11 bases at V and 9 bases at J, with 14 bases in the middle. The germline gives CDR1 SNHLY, CDR2 FYNNEI. The CDR3 is 11 residues long. The CDR3 sequence is CAQQGSGEQFF. CDR3 DNA sequence: TGTGCCCAGCAGGGGTCCGGTGAGCAGTTCTTC.

This clonotype was counted only a few times. CDR3 nucleotides: TGTGCCAGCTCACCCGGAGGAGCAAATGAGCAGTTCTTC. This codes for CASSPGGANEQFF. The chain couples TRBV18 to TRBJ2-1, with D possibly being TRBD2 (5 bases). Deletions cut 3 bases from V and 7 bases from J, with 10 bases between. The CDR3 is 13 amino acids. Germline V CDR1 and CDR2: KGHSH, LQKENI.

The chain joins TRBV4-1 to TRBJ2-5, with D possibly being TRBD1 (5 bases). The CDR3 has 17 amino acids. Germline CDR1 is MGHRA and CDR2 is YSYEKL. Trimming pared 0 bases from V and 5 bases from J, leaving 19 bases between. The CDR3 nucleotides read TGCGCCAGCAGCCAAGATACATTAGGGGTACTGTTGGAGACCCAGTACTTC. Translating it yields CASSQDTLGVLLETQYF.

This clonotype has a count of ten or more. This chain links TRBV6-1 with TRBJ1-2; D is ambiguous. Trimming took off 7 bases at V and 1 base at J, with 19 bases between the two ends. Germline assignment: CDR1 MNHNS and CDR2 SASEGT. CDR3 length: 16 amino acids. For the CDR3, the DNA is TGTGCCAGCACCCCATACGAGGTGGGAAGTAACTATGGCTACACCTTC. Its protein is CASTPYEVGSNYGYTF.

The gene calls are TRBV18 and TRBJ1-1; D might be TRBD1 (5 bases). Germline values: CDR1 KGHSH, CDR2 LQKENI. The CDR3 runs to 14 residues. V was shortened by 3 bases and J by 0 bases, with 8 bases between the two germline ends. CDR3 coding DNA: TGTGCCAGCTCACCGACAGTCTTGAACACTGAAGCTTTCTTT. It yields the protein CASSPTVLNTEAFF.

This clonotype has a count of ten or more. The chain carries TRBV7-2 and TRBJ1-2; no definite D call. The V and J ends lost 6 bases and 5 bases respectively, with 28 bases between them. The germline CDR1 and CDR2 sequences are SGHTA and FQGNSA. This CDR3 spans 18 amino acids. CDR3 region: CASSLRPLWGRVGYGYTF. In nucleotides, the CDR3 is TGTGCCAGCAGTCTTCGTCCTTTATGGGGTCGTGTGGGGTATGGCTACACCTTC.

There are many counts of this clonotype. The V gene is TRBV30, the J gene TRBJ1-5; no definite D call. This CDR3 comprises 13 residues. Trimming removed 0 bases from V and 5 bases from J, with 8 bases in between. Germline values: CDR1 GTSNPN, CDR2 SVGIG (reference sequence). The CDR3: CAWSVSRYQPQHF. The CDR3 DNA is TGTGCCTGGAGTGTGTCCCGATATCAGCCCCAGCATTTT.

This clonotype came up many times. This sequence joins TRBV6-2 or TRBV6-3 and TRBJ2-2; TRBD1 matches at 7 bases. This CDR3 has 17 residues. CDR1 and CDR2 (germline): MNHEY, SVGEGT. With V trimmed by 6 bases and J by 5 bases, 15 bases remained unmatched. The DNA of the CDR3 is TGTGCCAGCAGCGACATCCAGACAGGGTCTGAGACCGGGGAGCTGTTTTTT. Amino acid sequence: CASSDIQTGSETGELFF.

Many counts were recorded for this clonotype. V usage is TRBV7-8 and J usage is TRBJ2-1; 8 bases are shared with TRBD2. CDR3 size: 16 residues. The V and J ends lost 3 bases and 0 bases, in that order; junction bases with no gene match: 4. Germline loops: CDR1 SGHVS, CDR2 FQNEAQ. CDR3 bases: TGTGCCAGCAGCTTCAAACTAGCGGTCTCCTACAATGAGCAGTTCTTC. Residues: CASSFKLAVSYNEQFF.

The sample holds many counts of this clonotype. The V and J genes are TRBV7-9 and TRBJ1-1, with 8 bases aligning to TRBD1. Germline V gene lookup returns CDR1 SEHNR and CDR2 FQNEAQ (reference sequence). Losses at the gene ends were 5 bases for V and 6 bases for J; bases not matched to a gene: 20. This CDR3 is 18 amino acids long. The chain's CDR3 is CASSPHFRTGRESSEAFF. The DNA for the CDR3 is TGTGCCAGCAGCCCCCATTTTAGGACAGGGAGGGAGTCGTCTGAAGCTTTCTTT. Based on the CDR3 plus reference TRBV7-9 and TRBJ1-1, the full variable domain is DTGVSQNPRHKITKRGQNVTFRCDPISEHNRLYWYRQTLGQGPEFLTYFQNEAQLEKSRLLSDRFSAERPKGSFSTLEIQRTEQGDSAMYLCASSPHFRTGRESSEAFFGQGTRLTVV.

Many counts were recorded for this clonotype. CDR3 DNA sequence: TGCGCCAGCAGCCAAGTGAGGACCGACGACGGCTACACCTTC. It yields the protein CASSQVRTDDGYTF. This rearrangement joins TRBV4-1 to TRBJ1-2; D call uncertain. Trimming removed 1 base at V and 8 bases at J, with 14 bases between. The CDR3 loop spans 14 amino acids. The germline V gene has CDR1 MGHRA and CDR2 YSYEKL.

This clonotype was detected ten times or more. The chain couples TRBV28 to TRBJ2-7; 12 nucleotides agree with TRBD2. Germline V lookup: CDR1 MDHEN, CDR2 SYDVKM. Trimming took 3 bases from V and 4 from J; bases not matched to a gene: 7. The length of the CDR3 is 16 residues. The DNA for the CDR3 is TGTGCCAGCAGTTTGCTACTAGCGGGGGGCCCTTACGAGCAGTACTTC. Its protein product is CASSLLLAGGPYEQYF.

This clonotype has ten or more counts. This chain joins TRBV27 and TRBJ2-3, with D tentatively TRBD1 (8 bases). With 6 bases removed from V and 4 bases from J, the gap between germline ends came to 17 bases. Looked up from germline, CDR1 is MNHEY and CDR2 is SMNVEV (reference sequence). The CDR3 runs to 15 residues. CDR3 nucleotide sequence: TGTGCCAGCAGGACTACAGGGGGGGGTGCAGATACGCAGTATTTT. The encoded protein is CASRTTGGGADTQYF.

The gene calls are TRBV4-1 and TRBJ2-1; tentative D call: TRBD2 (5 bases). There are 16 residues in the CDR3. Trimming removed 0 bases from V and 1 base from J, with 10 bases in between. The germline V gene encodes CDR1 MGHRA and CDR2 YSYEKL. The CDR3 protein is CASSQDMSGSYNEQFF. The CDR3 DNA reads as TGCGCCAGCAGCCAAGATATGAGCGGTTCCTACAATGAGCAGTTCTTC.

This clonotype occurred many times. This chain connects TRBV30 to TRBJ2-2; 8 bases agree with TRBD2. The CDR3 covers 15 residues. The V gene end was trimmed by 0 bases and the J gene end by 1 base; junction bases not matched to a gene: 1. Germline lookup yields CDR1 GTSNPN and CDR2 SVGIG (reference sequence). The CDR3 region is CAWSVLAGNTGELFF. CDR3 in DNA: TGTGCCTGGAGTGTTCTAGCGGGGAACACCGGGGAGCTGTTTTTT.

This clonotype was observed many times. The chain links TRBV27 to TRBJ2-7; D gene ambiguous. The CDR3 contains 11 residues. With 5 bases removed from V and 5 bases from J, the gap between germline ends came to 7 bases. CDR1 is MNHEY, CDR2 SMNVEV, per germline (reference sequence). In nucleotides, the CDR3 is TGTGCCAGCAGTCTCGGAAACGAGCAGTACTTC. Its translation: CASSLGNEQYF.

This clonotype has at least ten counts. The rearrangement links TRBV28 to TRBJ2-4, with 7 bases identical to TRBD2. The V gene end was trimmed by 6 bases and the J gene end by 1 base; junction bases not matched to a gene: 12. There are 17 residues in the CDR3. Germline CDR1 is MDHEN and CDR2 is SYDVKM. CDR3 loop: CASSLPIRLAAKNIQYF. The CDR3 nucleotides read TGTGCCAGCAGCCTTCCCATTAGACTAGCTGCCAAAAACATTCAGTACTTC.

This clonotype showed up many times. The chain employs TRBV7-2 and TRBJ2-7, with TRBD2 matching over 8 bases. The length of the CDR3 is 14 residues. Germline CDR1 reads SGHTA; CDR2 reads FQGNSA. The J segment lost 4 bases and the V segment lost 4 bases, leaving 6 bases of the junction unmatched. The CDR3 sequence: CASSSSGYYYEQYF. The CDR3 coding sequence is TGTGCCAGCAGCTCTAGCGGGTATTATTACGAGCAGTACTTC.

This clonotype showed up just a few times. CDR3 sequence (DNA): TGTGCCAGCAGAAAGTCGACAACTGGGGCCAACGTCCTGACTTTC. It specifies CASRKSTTGANVLTF. The rearrangement uses TRBV6-2 or TRBV6-3 and TRBJ2-6; no definite D call. The length of the CDR3 is 15 residues. V shed 6 bases and J shed 2 bases, with 11 bases lying between them. The germline V gene has CDR1 MNHEY and CDR2 SVGEGT.

There are many counts of this clonotype. V gene TRBV6-2 or TRBV6-3 combines with J gene TRBJ2-3; TRBD2 agrees at 15 bases. CDR1 is MNHEY and CDR2 is SVGEGT in the germline V gene. There are 23 residues in the CDR3. V lost 0 bases, J lost 0 bases, and 16 bases stayed unmatched. The chain's CDR3 is CASSYSGLAGGLQPISSTDTQYF. CDR3 nucleotides: TGTGCCAGCAGTTACTCGGGACTAGCGGGGGGCTTACAACCGATATCTAGCACAGATACGCAGTATTTT.

In its sample, this clonotype was seen many times. The rearrangement links TRBV5-1 to TRBJ1-6; a possible D gene is TRBD1 (5 bases). The CDR3 extends over 15 amino acids. V lost 3 bases and J lost 8, with 15 bases in between. Looked up from germline, CDR1 is SGHRS and CDR2 is YFSETQ. The CDR3 DNA reads TGCGCCAGCAGCTCTTGGGCAGGGACGGATTCACCCCTCCACTTT. It is translated as CASSSWAGTDSPLHF.

This clonotype was seen only a few times. V gene TRBV28 combines with J gene TRBJ1-1, with no clear D. CDR1 MDHEN and CDR2 SYDVKM come from the germline V gene. The V end was cut by 3 bases, the J end by 9 bases, with 14 bases between. The CDR3 runs to 13 residues. This CDR3 reads CASSLAVQPKAFF. In DNA form, the CDR3 reads TGTGCCAGCAGTTTGGCCGTACAACCCAAAGCTTTCTTT. The whole variable domain, remainder taken from reference TRBV28 and TRBJ1-1, is DVKVTQSSRYLVKRTGEKVFLECVQDMDHENMFWYRQDPGLGLRLIYFSYDVKMKEKGDIPEGYSVSREKKERFSLILESASTNQTSMYLCASSLAVQPKAFFGQGTRLTVV.